These 17 T cell receptor beta chains were sequenced from one sample in a study of T cell changes during pregnancy in multiple sclerosis. Clones were read by immunoSEQ multiplex PCR, and TCRdb kept only the in-frame ones, dropping some. The table records over 65,000 clones, approximately 90% of them present only once. Here the sequenced sample was peripheral blood, taken in the first trimester of pregnancy. All receptors come from a female donor with multiple sclerosis, enrolled in a pregnancy study.

The chain uses TRBV6-1 and TRBJ2-3, with 12 bases lining up with TRBD2. J was trimmed by 4 bases and V by 2 bases; bases with no gene match: 4. CDR1 is MNHNS, CDR2 SASEGT, per germline. The CDR3 runs 16 residues. The CDR3 DNA reads TGTGCCAGCAGTGAATACCCTAGCGGGAGGGCAGATACGCAGTATTTT. This encodes CASSEYPSGRADTQYF.

The rearrangement links TRBV4-3 to TRBJ2-1; no reliable D call. From germline, CDR1 is LGHNA and CDR2 YSLEER. The CDR3 length is 16 residues. V was shortened by 0 bases and J by 0 bases, with 9 bases between the two germline ends. DNA for the CDR3: TGCGCCAGCAGCCAAGATACCTCCTACTCCTACAATGAGCAGTTCTTC. Its protein is CASSQDTSYSYNEQFF.

The chain employs TRBV27 and TRBJ1-6; 7 nucleotides line up with TRBD1. CDR3 length equals 15 residues. Trimming took 6 bases from V and 7 from J; bases not matched to a gene: 9. Per germline, CDR1 MNHEY and CDR2 SMNVEV (reference sequence). The CDR3 is CASSPGQTRNSPLHF. The CDR3 nucleotides are TGTGCCAGCAGCCCGGGACAGACTAGGAATTCACCCCTCCACTTT.

The V gene is TRBV6-5, the J gene TRBJ2-2, with D perhaps matching TRBD1 (6 bases). Germline-derived CDR1 and CDR2 are MNHEY and SVGAGI. The V end was cut by 5 bases, the J end by 3 bases, with 10 bases between. The CDR3 totals 14 residues. The CDR3: CASSPRTDTGELFF. DNA of the CDR3: TGTGCCAGCAGTCCCAGGACAGACACCGGGGAGCTGTTTTTT.

The chain has TRBV10-3 and TRBJ1-5; TRBD1 matches at 7 bases. The V gene end was trimmed by 10 bases and the J gene end by 1 base; junction bases not matched to a gene: 10. The germline V gene has CDR1 ENHRY and CDR2 SYGVKD. The CDR3 is 15 amino acids. CDR3: CATQGDRMSNQPQHF. The CDR3 bases are TGTGCCACCCAGGGGGATCGTATGAGCAATCAGCCCCAGCATTTT.

V is TRBV7-3 and J is TRBJ2-2, with 8 bases fitting TRBD1. Germline V gives CDR1 SGHTA, CDR2 FQGTGA. The V segment lost 5 bases and the J segment 11 bases; nucleotides outside the gene matches: 10. The CDR3 spans 14 residues. CDR3 bases: TGTGCCAGCAGCCCCTCGGGGACAGGCGGAGAGCTGTTTTTT. Its protein is CASSPSGTGGELFF.

The J gene is TRBJ1-1, the V gene TRBV2; 7 nucleotides align to TRBD1. This CDR3 comprises 14 residues. From germline, CDR1 is SNHLY and CDR2 FYNNEI. The trim removed 3 bases at V and 3 bases at J, leaving 4 bases unmatched. The CDR3 is CASSDLQGYTEAFF. CDR3 DNA: TGTGCCAGCAGTGACTTACAGGGGTACACTGAAGCTTTCTTT.

Concerning this clone itself: A read error may account for a junction end that differs from germline. This specimen includes other DNA sequences encoding the same CDR3. The CDR3, as DNA: TGCGCTAGCAGCCAAGAGGGGAGATCTAATGAAAAACTGTTTTTT. Translating gives CASSQEGRSNEKLFF. The genes are TRBV4-1 and TRBJ1-4, with a weak D call TRBD1 (5 bases). This CDR3 has 15 residues. Germline loops: CDR1 MGHRA, CDR2 YSYEKL.

The sample holds one count of this clone. The chain recombines TRBV14 with TRBJ2-7, with 8 bases identical to TRBD2. Per germline, CDR1 SGHDN and CDR2 FVKESK. This CDR3 contains 17 residues. V lost 1 base to trimming and J lost 2 bases; unmatched junction nucleotides: 10. CDR3 sequence: CASSQVPLSGGPYEQYF. CDR3 DNA sequence: TGTGCCAGCAGCCAAGTTCCCCTCAGCGGGGGACCCTACGAGCAGTACTTC.

The rearrangement uses TRBV7-8 and TRBJ2-7; 7 bases agree with TRBD1. The CDR3 covers 15 residues. Germline trimming cut 8 bases from V and 6 bases from J; bases unmatched to any gene: 16. The germline gives CDR1 SGHVS, CDR2 FQNEAQ. For the CDR3, the DNA is TGTGCCAGCCACGGGACAGACAATCTTATGAGCGAGCAGTACTTC. This gives the protein CASHGTDNLMSEQYF.

This clone was counted only a few times. This chain uses TRBV4-1 with TRBJ1-1; perhaps TRBD1 as D (5 bases). V lost 0 bases to trimming and J lost 3 bases, with 11 bases between them. The CDR3 is made up of 15 amino acids. From germline, CDR1 is MGHRA and CDR2 YSYEKL. In nucleotides, the CDR3 is TGCGCCAGCAGCCAAGATAGGGCGGGGGACACTGAAGCTTTCTTT. Protein: CASSQDRAGDTEAFF.

The rearrangement joins TRBV9 to TRBJ1-4, with 7 bases fitting TRBD1. Germline CDR1 reads SGDLS; CDR2 reads YYNGEE. V lost 2 bases and J lost 3; bases outside the gene matches: 7. The CDR3 spans 16 residues. CDR3 nucleotides: TGTGCCAGCAGCGTTTCCCCGGGACAGCCTAATGAAAAACTGTTTTTT. Translated: CASSVSPGQPNEKLFF. Filled out from reference TRBV9 and TRBJ1-4, the complete variable domain reads DSGVTQTPKHLITATGQRVTLRCSPRSGDLSVYWYQQSLDQGLQFLIQYYNGEERAKGNILERFSAQQFPDLHSELNLSSLELGDSALYFCASSVSPGQPNEKLFFGSGTQLSVL.

This clone has a handful of counts. The chain couples TRBV15 to TRBJ2-3; 12 nucleotides line up with TRBD2. The V and J ends lost 3 bases and 6 bases, in that order; junction bases with no gene match: 4. The germline V gene has CDR1 LNHNV and CDR2 YYDKDF (reference sequence). This CDR3 has 15 residues. CDR3 sequence: CATSSLAGGPDTQYF. In DNA form, the CDR3 reads TGTGCCACCAGCAGTCTAGCGGGGGGGCCTGATACGCAGTATTTT.

This chain joins TRBV9 and TRBJ2-7, with 9 bases that match TRBD2. The CDR3 loop spans 15 amino acids. Germline assignment: CDR1 SGDLS and CDR2 YYNGEE. J gave up 7 bases and V 3 bases, and 11 bases lay outside the gene matches. In DNA, the CDR3 is TGTGCCAGCAGCGACACCGTAGGCGGGAGGGGGGAGCAGTACTTC. Its protein is CASSDTVGGRGEQYF. Using reference TRBV9 and TRBJ2-7 for the parts outside the CDR3, the full variable domain is DSGVTQTPKHLITATGQRVTLRCSPRSGDLSVYWYQQSLDQGLQFLIQYYNGEERAKGNILERFSAQQFPDLHSELNLSSLELGDSALYFCASSDTVGGRGEQYFGPGTRLTVT.

The chain uses TRBV19 and TRBJ1-2; D remains unclear. Germline CDR1 and CDR2: LNHDA and SQIVND (reference sequence). This CDR3 spans 13 amino acids. V was trimmed by 4 bases and J by 5 bases, leaving 11 bases between them. The CDR3: CASSTGRIYGYTF. CDR3 coding DNA: TGTGCCAGTAGTACAGGCAGGATTTATGGCTACACCTTC.

The CDR3 DNA is TGTGCCAGCAGCTTAGGGGTTTCAGGTGCCGAGCAGTACTTC. This encodes CASSLGVSGAEQYF. This chain links TRBV7-9 with TRBJ2-7; D is ambiguous. The CDR3 is 14 residues long. V was clipped by 1 base and J by 6 bases, with 13 bases between them. CDR1 is SEHNR, CDR2 FQNEAQ, per germline (reference sequence). Supplemented by reference TRBV7-9 and TRBJ2-7, the full variable domain reads DTGVSQNPRHKITKRGQNVTFRCDPISEHNRLYWYRQTLGQGPEFLTYFQNEAQLEKSRLLSDRFSAERPKGSFSTLEIQRTEQGDSAMYLCASSLGVSGAEQYFGPGTRLTVT.

The chain recombines TRBV27 with TRBJ1-5; maybe TRBD1 (5 bases). Germline CDR1 reads MNHEY; CDR2 reads SMNVEV (reference sequence). The CDR3 has 12 residues. V was pared by 11 bases and J by 7 bases, with 15 bases between. The CDR3 reads CAVGGTEQPQHF. CDR3 bases: TGTGCCGTCGGGGGAACGGAACAGCCCCAGCATTTT.